One sample yielded the 13 T cell receptor beta chains listed below, sequenced in a study of blood T cell repertoires in COVID-19 (dated by TCRdb to 2019 to 2021). Library prep was done by the immunoSEQ multiplex PCR assay. TCRdb provides this immuneACCESS table in a form limited to in-frame rearrangements. Some clones are lacking; in checked studies, under half of them reflect an unresolved V gene, and why the rest are absent is not known. This sample gives around 370,000 clones in total; about 87% of them show up just once. The top ten hold roughly 6% of the sample. The sample consisted of peripheral blood. The origin of the receptors is a woman aged 50 to 65 with COVID-19, enrolled during active disease.

V usage is TRBV11-2 and J usage is TRBJ1-5; no definite D call. CDR1 SGHAT and CDR2 FQNNGV come from the germline V gene. V was shortened by 5 bases and J by 4 bases, with 18 bases between the two germline ends. CDR3 length: 16 residues. The CDR3: CASSPGRQPGNQPQHF. The CDR3 region has the DNA TGTGCCAGCAGCCCGGGGAGGCAGCCGGGGAATCAGCCCCAGCATTTT.

This chain links TRBV19 with TRBJ1-5; D is uncertain. The V end was cut by 6 bases, the J end by 0 bases, with 21 bases between. Germline CDR1 LNHDA, CDR2 SQIVND (reference sequence). The CDR3 is made up of 18 amino acids. CDR3 amino acids: CASSDNYIGLYSNQPQHF. CDR3 DNA: TGTGCCAGTAGCGATAATTATATTGGACTGTATAGCAATCAGCCCCAGCATTTT.

The chain is built from TRBV30 and TRBJ2-6; D possibly corresponds to TRBD2 (5 bases). The length of the CDR3 is 15 residues. Germline CDR1 and CDR2: GTSNPN and SVGIG (reference sequence). Between the trimmed V and J ends, which lost 3 bases and 2 bases, there was a span of 11 bases. The CDR3 sequence is CAWRDHGTGANVLTF. The DNA of the CDR3 is TGTGCCTGGAGAGATCACGGGACTGGGGCCAACGTCCTGACTTTC.

The chain uses TRBV28 and TRBJ1-1, with 12 positions matching TRBD1. The CDR3 has 17 residues. Germline CDR1 and CDR2: MDHEN and SYDVKM. V shed 2 bases, J shed 5 bases, and the junction held 9 bases outside the gene matches. The CDR3 reads CASSLPGQGARGTEAFF. In DNA, the CDR3 is TGTGCCAGCAGTTTACCGGGACAGGGGGCAAGGGGAACTGAAGCTTTCTTT.

The gene calls are TRBV7-2 and TRBJ2-7; 9 bases align to TRBD2. The germline V gene encodes CDR1 SGHTA and CDR2 FQGNSA. The CDR3 is made up of 16 amino acids. With V trimmed by 5 bases and J by 2 bases, 10 bases remained unmatched. The CDR3: CASSNYWTSATYEQYF. The CDR3 bases are TGTGCCAGCAGCAACTATTGGACTAGCGCAACCTACGAGCAGTACTTC.

The sample holds a few counts of this clone. This sequence joins TRBV5-6 and TRBJ1-1; D is ambiguous. The germline V and J ends were trimmed by 0 bases and 0 bases, with 15 bases remaining between them. This CDR3 has 17 amino acids. CDR1 and CDR2 from the germline V gene are SGHDT and YYEEEE. The CDR3 DNA is TGTGCCAGCAGCTTGGGTCTCCTCCAGACAATGAACACTGAAGCTTTCTTT. Protein sequence: CASSLGLLQTMNTEAFF. Complete variable domain (other parts from reference TRBV5-6 and TRBJ1-1): DAGVTQSPTHLIKTRGQQVTLRCSPKSGHDTVSWYQQALGQGPQFIFQYYEEEERQRGNFPDRFSGHQFPNYSSELNVNALLLGDSALYLCASSLGLLQTMNTEAFFGQGTRLTVV.

The chain uses TRBV9 and TRBJ1-1, with 11 bases fitting TRBD1. The V gene's germline CDR1 is SGDLS and CDR2 YYNGEE. The CDR3 consists of 14 residues. Trimming took 6 bases from V and 6 from J; bases not matched to a gene: 7. In DNA, the CDR3 is TGTGCCAGCAAGGGACAGGGGGACGGCGCTGAAGCTTTCTTT. Its translation: CASKGQGDGAEAFF. Full variable domain (missing parts from reference TRBV9 and TRBJ1-1): DSGVTQTPKHLITATGQRVTLRCSPRSGDLSVYWYQQSLDQGLQFLIQYYNGEERAKGNILERFSAQQFPDLHSELNLSSLELGDSALYFCASKGQGDGAEAFFGQGTRLTVV.

The V call is TRBV3-1 (or the pseudogene TRBV3-2), the J call TRBJ2-5, with TRBD1 as a possible D gene (5 bases). Trimming cost V 1 base and J 3 bases, with 15 bases left between them. The CDR3 covers 16 residues. Looked up from germline, CDR1 is LGHDT and CDR2 is YNNKEL (reference sequence). The chain's CDR3 is CASSQGRQGREETQYF. The CDR3, as DNA: TGTGCCAGCAGCCAAGGGCGCCAGGGAAGGGAAGAGACCCAGTACTTC.

The chain has TRBV12-3 or TRBV12-4 and TRBJ2-1; unclear D gene. This CDR3 is 13 amino acids long. V was pared by 0 bases and J by 5 bases, with 5 bases between. This CDR3 reads CASSLATNNEQFF. In nucleotides, the CDR3 is TGTGCCAGCAGTTTAGCCACAAACAATGAGCAGTTCTTC.

This sequence joins TRBV3-1 (or the pseudogene TRBV3-2) and TRBJ2-1; perhaps TRBD1 as D (5 bases). The CDR3 is made up of 16 amino acids. The germline V gene encodes CDR1 LGHDT and CDR2 YNNKEL (reference sequence). The V gene lost 0 bases and the J gene lost 4 bases, with 13 bases spanning the gap. The CDR3 nucleotides read TGTGCCAGCAGCCAAGATTTAGGGGAATATTACAATGAGCAGTTCTTC. Protein: CASSQDLGEYYNEQFF.

The rearrangement uses TRBV10-3 and TRBJ2-1; 10 nucleotides match TRBD2. This CDR3 has 15 residues. The V segment lost 7 bases and the J segment 0 bases; nucleotides outside the gene matches: 3. The germline gives CDR1 ENHRY, CDR2 SYGVKD. CDR3 in DNA: TGTGCCATCAAGTCTAGCGGGGGCTCCTACAATGAGCAGTTCTTC. Encoded protein: CAIKSSGGSYNEQFF.

CDR3: CASSTQGKFSGNTIYF. In DNA, the CDR3 is TGTGCCAGCAGCACACAGGGGAAGTTCTCTGGAAACACCATATATTTT. V is TRBV7-9 and J is TRBJ1-3, with 7 bases that match TRBD1. Per germline, CDR1 SEHNR and CDR2 FQNEAQ (reference sequence). The CDR3 is 16 amino acids. After removal of 5 bases from V and 0 bases from J, the junction contained 7 bases not matched to a gene.

This clone was seen a handful of times. J is TRBJ2-1 and V is TRBV11-3, with TRBD2 matching 9 bases. The CDR3 runs 20 residues. Germline CDR1 is SGHNT and CDR2 is YENEEA. With 4 bases clipped from V and 0 bases from J, the junction kept 16 bases outside the gene matches. CDR3 nucleotides: TGTGCCAGCAGCTCCCCATTGGTGATAGCGGGAGCTCGCTCCTACAATGAGCAGTTCTTC. Amino acids: CASSSPLVIAGARSYNEQFF.